The 20 T cell receptor beta chains listed next were all sequenced from one sample in a study of shared clonotypes between healthy human individuals. Profiling relied on immunoSEQ multiplex PCR, and the TCRdb table lists in-frame clones only, not all of them. The sample lists about 560,000 clones; roughly 79% were seen once. Sequencing was carried out using PBMCs. Receptors originate from a woman aged 40 to 50 in good health. Some clones in this sample may be carry-over from other donors' samples.

This clone has a handful of counts. The chain recombines TRBV25-1 with TRBJ2-1; 8 bases map to TRBD2. V trimming: 1 base; J trimming: 9 bases; junction bases outside the gene matches: 2. There are 13 residues in the CDR3. Germline-derived CDR1 and CDR2 are MGHDK and SYGVNS. CDR3 region: CASSESAGGEQFF. The CDR3 DNA follows: TGTGCCAGCAGTGAATCTGCGGGAGGTGAGCAGTTCTTC.

The chain uses TRBV10-2 and TRBJ2-7; TRBD1 is a possible D gene (6 bases). Germline CDR1 WSHSY, CDR2 SAAADI. V lost 3 bases and J 3 bases, leaving 15 bases between the germline ends. There are 15 residues in the CDR3. CDR3 protein: CASSDPPEGGYEQYF. CDR3 bases: TGCGCCAGCAGTGACCCTCCGGAAGGGGGCTACGAGCAGTACTTC.

This clone was seen only a few times. This chain connects TRBV7-2 to TRBJ2-1; 9 nucleotides line up with TRBD2. Germline CDR1 SGHTA, CDR2 FQGNSA. The ends lost 5 bases at V and 7 bases at J; junction bases unmatched: 12. This CDR3 is 16 amino acids long. The DNA of the CDR3 is TGTGCCAGCAGCGCCCGTAGCGGGAGAGGTGGAAATGAGCAGTTCTTC. Amino acid sequence: CASSARSGRGGNEQFF.

V is TRBV4-2 and J is TRBJ2-5; TRBD2 matches at 9 bases. CDR3 length: 15 amino acids. V lost 1 base and J lost 11; bases outside the gene matches: 11. Germline CDR1 reads LGHNA; CDR2 reads YNFKEQ. The CDR3 here is CASSQGLAGQGEQYF. In DNA, the CDR3 is TGTGCCAGCAGCCAAGGGCTAGCGGGACAAGGGGAGCAGTACTTC.

The rearrangement links TRBV5-1 to TRBJ1-2, with a weak D call TRBD1 (6 bases). The CDR3 runs to 19 residues. The V gene lost 4 bases and the J gene lost 0 bases, with 25 bases spanning the gap. The germline V gene has CDR1 SGHRS and CDR2 YFSETQ. Written as DNA, the CDR3 is TGCGCCAGCAGCACGGGGGGGACACTGACAGGCCGCCCTAACTATGGCTACACCTTC. As protein: CASSTGGTLTGRPNYGYTF.

This chain links TRBV19 with TRBJ1-5, with D unclear. V dropped 6 bases and J dropped 0 bases, with 9 bases sitting between them. The CDR3 consists of 14 residues. CDR1 and CDR2 from the germline V gene are LNHDA and SQIVND (reference sequence). The CDR3 loop reads CASRSLGSNQPQHF. The CDR3 DNA reads TGTGCCAGTAGGAGCCTAGGTAGCAATCAGCCCCAGCATTTT.

Written as DNA, the CDR3 is TGTGCCACCTTAGACAGGTCCACAGATACGCAGTATTTT. Its translation is CATLDRSTDTQYF. V and J are TRBV28 and TRBJ2-3, with a possible D match to TRBD1 (6 bases). V was shortened by 10 bases and J by 2 bases, with 13 bases between the two germline ends. Germline lookup yields CDR1 MDHEN and CDR2 SYDVKM. This CDR3 is 13 amino acids long.

The chain is built from TRBV6-5 and TRBJ1-5; no definite D call. The CDR3 runs to 16 residues. Germline assignment: CDR1 MNHEY and CDR2 SVGAGI. The V end lost 4 bases, the J end lost 0 bases, and 13 bases lay between the germline ends. Written as DNA, the CDR3 is TGTGCCAGCAGTTCAAAGGTTCAGACTAGCAATCAGCCCCAGCATTTT. It specifies CASSSKVQTSNQPQHF.

Comment on this clone: At the DNA level, this CDR3 is encoded by other sequences in the same sample as well. The V call is TRBV7-9, the J call TRBJ1-1; D is unclear. There are 13 residues in the CDR3. The V end lost 3 bases, the J end lost 1 base, and 6 bases lay between the germline ends. CDR1 is SEHNR and CDR2 is FQNEAQ in the germline V gene (reference sequence). The CDR3 protein is CASSFQENTEAFF. The CDR3 region has the DNA TGTGCCAGCAGCTTCCAGGAGAACACTGAAGCTTTCTTT.

The chain links TRBV19 to TRBJ2-1, with TRBD2 matching 10 bases. J lost 6 bases, V lost 4 bases, and 6 bases had no gene match. The CDR3 is 15 amino acids. Germline CDR1 is LNHDA and CDR2 is SQIVND (reference sequence). CDR3: CASSTTSGPLNEQFF. The CDR3 region has the DNA TGTGCCAGTAGTACGACTAGCGGGCCTCTCAATGAGCAGTTCTTC.

The V call is TRBV27, the J call TRBJ2-5; 7 nucleotides line up with TRBD2. CDR3 length equals 17 residues. In germline, CDR1 is MNHEY, CDR2 SMNVEV (reference sequence). With 6 bases clipped from V and 1 base from J, the junction kept 14 bases outside the gene matches. CDR3 DNA: TGTGCCAGCAGCGGGGGGAAGCCCCGGGGATTCCAAGAGACCCAGTACTTC. Encoded protein: CASSGGKPRGFQETQYF.

The chain joins TRBV28 to TRBJ1-1; D gene uncertain. The CDR3 covers 15 residues. V was clipped by 6 bases and J by 1 base, with 15 bases between them. In germline, CDR1 is MDHEN, CDR2 SYDVKM. CDR3: CASRWKPRRNTEAFF. CDR3 sequence (DNA): TGTGCCAGCAGGTGGAAACCGAGGAGGAACACTGAAGCTTTCTTT.

The chain uses TRBV4-1 and TRBJ2-5, with a tentative D call TRBD1 (5 bases). CDR1 is MGHRA, CDR2 YSYEKL, per germline. Trimming pared 0 bases from V and 5 bases from J, leaving 13 bases between. This CDR3 has 15 residues. The CDR3 is CASSQDGAGWETQYF. The CDR3, as DNA: TGCGCCAGCAGCCAAGATGGGGCAGGGTGGGAGACCCAGTACTTC.

The chain is built from TRBV7-3 and TRBJ2-1; D is possibly TRBD2 (7 bases). The CDR3 covers 15 residues. V was shortened by 5 bases and J by 5 bases, with 16 bases between the two germline ends. Germline V gene sequence: CDR1 SGHTA, CDR2 FQGTGA. The CDR3 loop is CASSPHRGGDNEQFF. The CDR3 DNA reads TGTGCCAGCAGCCCCCATAGGGGGGGAGACAATGAGCAGTTCTTC.

This clone was recorded only once. This chain connects TRBV11-3 to TRBJ2-1; 10 bases align to TRBD2. V lost 4 bases to trimming and J lost 3 bases; unmatched junction nucleotides: 0. This CDR3 contains 14 residues. Per germline, CDR1 SGHNT and CDR2 YENEEA. CDR3 nucleotides: TGTGCCAGCAGCTCTAGCGGGAGCTACAATGAGCAGTTCTTC. Amino acid sequence: CASSSSGSYNEQFF.

This sequence joins TRBV30 and TRBJ1-2, with 7 bases that match TRBD1. Per germline, CDR1 GTSNPN and CDR2 SVGIG (reference sequence). V dropped 5 bases and J dropped 6; count of bases not matched to a gene: 3. This CDR3 comprises 11 residues. The CDR3 loop reads CAWQRGHGYTF. CDR3 in DNA: TGTGCCTGGCAAAGGGGGCATGGCTACACCTTC.

The J gene is TRBJ2-7, the V gene TRBV19, with D uncertain. Looked up from germline, CDR1 is LNHDA and CDR2 is SQIVND (reference sequence). Trimming cost V 11 bases and J 0 bases, with 20 bases left between them. The CDR3 sequence is 15 residues long. CDR3 amino acids: CASHLKDETSYEQYF. The CDR3, as DNA: TGTGCCTCTCATTTGAAGGACGAGACCTCCTACGAGCAGTACTTC. The variable domain in full, completed from reference TRBV19 and TRBJ2-7, reads DGGITQSPKYLFRKEGQNVTLSCEQNLNHDAMYWYRQDPGQGLRLIYYSQIVNDFQKGDIAEGYSVSREKKESFPLTVTSAQKNPTAFYLCASHLKDETSYEQYFGPGTRLTVT.

This sequence joins TRBV27 and TRBJ1-2; tentative D call: TRBD1 (6 bases). Germline V gene sequence: CDR1 MNHEY, CDR2 SMNVEV (reference sequence). The CDR3 is made up of 15 amino acids. V lost 6 bases, J lost 1 base, and 15 bases lay in between. CDR3: CASSSLWDNNYGYTF. DNA of the CDR3: TGTGCCAGCAGCTCCCTGTGGGACAATAACTATGGCTACACCTTC.

This CDR3 is CASSSNPSNWYEQYF. CDR3 nucleotide sequence: TGTGCCAGCAGCTCGAACCCATCTAACTGGTACGAGCAGTACTTC. This chain links TRBV11-2 with TRBJ2-7; D is unclear. The CDR3 is 15 amino acids. Trimming removed 4 bases at V and 4 bases at J, with 17 bases between. The germline CDR1 and CDR2 sequences are SGHAT and FQNNGV.

In its sample, this clone was seen once. The rearrangement joins TRBV5-1 to TRBJ2-1; 8 positions agree with TRBD1. Germline CDR1 is SGHRS and CDR2 is YFSETQ. V was clipped by 3 bases and J by 6 bases; unmatched bases: 5. This CDR3 comprises 14 residues. The CDR3 DNA follows: TGCGCCAGCAGCTCGCAGGGGGCGGCCAATGAGCAGTTCTTC. It specifies CASSSQGAANEQFF.